The rows below give T cell receptor beta chains drawn from one sample of a study of T cell responses to AZD1222 COVID-19 vaccine. Sequenced by immunoSEQ multiplex PCR; TCRdb stores in-frame clones only, minus some. The sample holds 72,000 or so clones, 85% seen once. The sample here was peripheral blood, taken on day 0 of AZD1222 vaccination. The receptors here all came from an adult in good health. The CDR3 runs from the conserved cysteine through the conserved F or W. D genes are given only for firm matches. Clone size is shown for a subset of rows, as once, few, many or a class of expanded clone.

V: TRBV9; J: TRBJ1-1; size: .; D: .; DNA: TGTGCCAGCAGCGTAGTCGGCGCGAACACTGAAGCTTTCTTT; CDR3: CASSVVGANTEAFF
V: TRBV21-1; J: TRBJ1-3; size: .; D: .; DNA: TGTGCCAGCAGCAAAGCGCCGGGGGGCGCTACCTCTGGAAACACCATATATTTT; CDR3: CASSKAPGGATSGNTIYF
V: TRBV12-3/TRBV12-4; J: TRBJ1-2; size: .; D: .; DNA: TGTGCCAGCAGTTTAGAAGGTGGCTACACCTTC; CDR3: CASSLEGGYTF
V: TRBV9; J: TRBJ2-5; size: .; D: TRBD1; DNA: TGTGCCAGCAGCAACCGACAGGGGGGGACGGAGACCCAGTACTTC; CDR3: CASSNRQGGTETQYF
V: TRBV4-2; J: TRBJ2-3; size: .; D: .; DNA: TGTGCCAGCTCAGAGCTCAACGGGGATACGCAGTATTTT; CDR3: CASSELNGDTQYF
V: TRBV30; J: TRBJ1-5; size: .; D: .; DNA: TGTGCCTGGAGCGGGACGTACAATCAGCCCCAGCATTTT; CDR3: CAWSGTYNQPQHF
V: TRBV6-6; J: TRBJ1-2; size: .; D: .; DNA: TGTGCCAGCAGTTACTCGTCCGGGCCCTATGGCTACACCTTC; CDR3: CASSYSSGPYGYTF
V: TRBV5-6; J: TRBJ2-7; size: .; D: .; DNA: TGTGCCAGCAGCCGGACTGCAACCTACGAGCAGTACTTC; CDR3: CASSRTATYEQYF
V: TRBV27; J: TRBJ1-2; size: .; D: TRBD1; DNA: TGTGCCAGCGTCACAGGGGATGGAGGCTACACCTTC; CDR3: CASVTGDGGYTF
V: TRBV18; J: TRBJ1-1; size: .; D: TRBD1; DNA: TGTGCCAGCTCACCAAGGGGAGGACAGGGGGCTAAGAACACTGAAGCTTTCTTT; CDR3: CASSPRGGQGAKNTEAFF
V: TRBV7-9; J: TRBJ2-3; size: .; D: .; DNA: TGTGCCAGCAGCTTCCACCGGGACAACACAGATACGCAGTATTTT; CDR3: CASSFHRDNTDTQYF
V: TRBV6-5; J: TRBJ2-1; size: .; D: TRBD1; DNA: TGTGCCAGCAGTTACATCGGGACAGGGAGAGGTGAGCAGTTCTTC; CDR3: CASSYIGTGRGEQFF
V: TRBV25-1; J: TRBJ2-7; size: few; D: TRBD2; DNA: TGTGCCAGCAGTCATGCGGGAGGCTTGCCCGACGAGCAGTACTTC; CDR3: CASSHAGGLPDEQYF
V: TRBV9; J: TRBJ1-2; size: .; D: .; DNA: TGTGCCAGCAGCGGGCAGGGGCAGGGGAATGGCTACACCTTC; CDR3: CASSGQGQGNGYTF
V: TRBV3-1/TRBV3-2; J: TRBJ1-1; size: .; D: TRBD1; DNA: TGTGCCAGCAGCCTGGGGGACAGGGGACACACTGAAGCTTTCTTT; CDR3: CASSLGDRGHTEAFF
V: TRBV7-9; J: TRBJ1-2; size: .; D: TRBD1; DNA: TGTGCCAGCAGCCACCCCTACAGGGGCTATGGCTACACCTTC; CDR3: CASSHPYRGYGYTF
V: TRBV29-1; J: TRBJ1-2; size: .; D: .; DNA: TGCAGCGTTGGCAGGGACTATGGCTACACCTTC; CDR3: CSVGRDYGYTF
V: TRBV5-6; J: TRBJ2-5; size: .; D: .; DNA: TGTGCCAGCAGCCTTGAAAGGCGGGGAAACCAAGAGACCCAGTACTTC; CDR3: CASSLERRGNQETQYF
V: TRBV24-1; J: TRBJ1-2; size: .; D: .; DNA: TGTGCCACCAAGCTCCATGGCTACACCTTC; CDR3: CATKLHGYTF
V: TRBV6-5; J: TRBJ1-4; size: .; D: .; DNA: TGTGCCAGCAGTTACAACGGGAAAAAGGATGAAAAACTGTTTTTT; CDR3: CASSYNGKKDEKLFF
V: TRBV3-1/TRBV3-2; J: TRBJ2-7; size: .; D: TRBD1; DNA: TGTGCCAGCTGGGACAGGCCCTACGAGCAGTACTTC; CDR3: CASWDRPYEQYF
V: TRBV5-8; J: TRBJ2-5; size: .; D: .; DNA: TGTGCCAGCAGCCCCGGTTTTTTTGATGCGGGCCCAAAAGAGACCCAGTACTTC; CDR3: CASSPGFFDAGPKETQYF
V: TRBV12-5; J: TRBJ1-1; size: .; D: .; DNA: TGTGCTAGTGGGAAAATCTCGGGGGATACTGAAGCTTTCTTT; CDR3: CASGKISGDTEAFF
V: TRBV28; J: TRBJ1-1; size: .; D: .; DNA: TGTGCCAGCAGTTTTTTAGGACGGGGAGCTTTCTTT; CDR3: CASSFLGRGAFF
V: TRBV27; J: TRBJ2-1; size: .; D: TRBD2; DNA: TGTGCCAGCAGTTTATGGTCGACTAGCGGGCTTTACAATGAGCAGTTCTTC; CDR3: CASSLWSTSGLYNEQFF
V: TRBV7-9; J: TRBJ2-5; size: .; D: .; DNA: TGTGCCAGCAGCCCTTCGAACACAGGCCAAGAGACCCAGTACTTC; CDR3: CASSPSNTGQETQYF
V: TRBV6-5; J: TRBJ1-5; size: .; D: .; DNA: TGTGCCAGCAGTAAGACGGGAAATCAGCCCCAGCATTTT; CDR3: CASSKTGNQPQHF
V: TRBV2; J: TRBJ1-5; size: .; D: .; DNA: TGTGCCAGCCGGGGTACAGACCTCAATCAGCCCCAGCATTTT; CDR3: CASRGTDLNQPQHF
V: TRBV7-2; J: TRBJ1-3; size: .; D: .; DNA: TGTGCCAGCAGTCTATATCCAGGCTTTACTAGAAACACCATATATTTT; CDR3: CASSLYPGFTRNTIYF
V: TRBV9; J: TRBJ1-3; size: .; D: .; DNA: TGTGCCAGCAGCGTAGGCTGGAGCTCTGGAAACACCATATATTTT; CDR3: CASSVGWSSGNTIYF
V: TRBV15; J: TRBJ2-3; size: .; D: TRBD1; DNA: TGTGCCACCAGCAGAGAACAGGGGATGAGGAAAGATACGCAGTATTTT; CDR3: CATSREQGMRKDTQYF
V: TRBV10-1; J: TRBJ2-1; size: .; D: TRBD1; DNA: TGCGCCAGCAGTGAGTCATGGGGAAGGGGGCACAATGAGCAGTTCTTC; CDR3: CASSESWGRGHNEQFF
V: TRBV5-1; J: TRBJ1-4; size: .; D: TRBD1; DNA: TGCGCCAGCAGCTTGGGCCTGACAGGGGAGGCGGAAAAACTGTTTTTT; CDR3: CASSLGLTGEAEKLFF
V: TRBV19; J: TRBJ2-7; size: .; D: .; DNA: TGTGCCAGTAGTATGGGTCGGGAGACAGGCGAGCAGTACTTC; CDR3: CASSMGRETGEQYF
V: TRBV7-9; J: TRBJ2-2; size: .; D: TRBD1; DNA: TGTGCCAGCAGACAACAGGGGCCTGGGGAGCTGTTTTTT; CDR3: CASRQQGPGELFF
V: TRBV5-1; J: TRBJ2-1; size: .; D: .; DNA: TGCGCCAGCATCTCGGACAGCACCTCGAGTGAGCAGTTCTTC; CDR3: CASISDSTSSEQFF
V: TRBV10-3; J: TRBJ2-1; size: .; D: TRBD2; DNA: TGTGCCATCAGTGTTACCGGGACTAGCGCCTACAATGAGCAGTTCTTC; CDR3: CAISVTGTSAYNEQFF
V: TRBV6-5; J: TRBJ2-1; size: once; D: .; DNA: TGTGCCAGCAGCCTAGTCAATGAGCAGTTCTTC; CDR3: CASSLVNEQFF
V: TRBV18; J: TRBJ2-2; size: .; D: .; DNA: TGTGCCAGCTCAAAGGGACAGAACACCGGGGAGCTGTTTTTT; CDR3: CASSKGQNTGELFF
V: TRBV18; J: TRBJ1-2; size: .; D: .; DNA: TGTGCCAGCTCACCCGACAGGTACTATGGCTACACCTTC; CDR3: CASSPDRYYGYTF
V: TRBV9; J: TRBJ2-3; size: .; D: .; DNA: TGTGCCAGCAGCGTAGTTGCAGATACGCAGTATTTT; CDR3: CASSVVADTQYF
V: TRBV7-3; J: TRBJ2-3; size: .; D: .; DNA: TGTGCCAGCAGCTTAACGGGGGGCCTCACAGATACGCAGTATTTT; CDR3: CASSLTGGLTDTQYF
V: TRBV7-8; J: TRBJ1-4; size: .; D: .; DNA: TGTGCCAGCAGCTTAGACGGGTTCGGGAGCGAGGAAAAACTGTTTTTT; CDR3: CASSLDGFGSEEKLFF
V: TRBV6-5; J: TRBJ1-5; size: .; D: .; DNA: TGTGCCAGCAGAGGCAAGTACAATCAGCCCCAGCATTTT; CDR3: CASRGKYNQPQHF
V: TRBV3-1/TRBV3-2; J: TRBJ1-1; size: .; D: .; DNA: TGTGCCAGCAGCCAAGGCGAAAGGGGAACTGAAGCTTTCTTT; CDR3: CASSQGERGTEAFF
V: TRBV12-3/TRBV12-4; J: TRBJ2-2; size: .; D: .; DNA: TGTGCCAGCAGTTTAGGGGCCGGGGAGCTGTTTTTT; CDR3: CASSLGAGELFF
V: TRBV9; J: TRBJ1-4; size: .; D: TRBD1; DNA: TGTGCCAGCAGCCCCAGGGGGTCAACTAATGAAAAACTGTTTTTT; CDR3: CASSPRGSTNEKLFF
V: TRBV2; J: TRBJ2-2; size: .; D: .; DNA: TGTGCCAGCAGTGAGGACGGGGCCGGGGAGCTGTTTTTT; CDR3: CASSEDGAGELFF
V: TRBV9; J: TRBJ2-1; size: .; D: .; DNA: TGTGCCAGCAGTTTAGGGACGCTCCCCAATGAGCAGTTCTTC; CDR3: CASSLGTLPNEQFF